The 21 T cell receptor beta chains reported below all come from one sample, sequenced in a study of radiation and T cells in renal cell carcinoma. The data were produced by immunoSEQ multiplex PCR, yet TCRdb's version contains in-frame clones alone and is incomplete. The data hold 150,000 or so clones, with 88% observed a single time. Described time point: baseline pretreatment blood. Described treatment: 15 Gy SBRT to primary tumor, nephrectomy 4 weeks later. This sample comprised blood, obtained from a patient whose treatment included radiotherapy and nephrectomy. Source of these receptors: an older woman with renal cell carcinoma.

The chain links TRBV30 to TRBJ1-5, with D unclear. Deletions cut 0 bases from V and 2 bases from J, with 11 bases between. Per the germline V gene, CDR1 is GTSNPN and CDR2 is SVGIG (reference sequence). CDR3 length: 15 amino acids. CDR3 sequence reads: CAWSVRGPGNQPQHF. CDR3 bases: TGTGCCTGGAGTGTACGTGGCCCGGGCAATCAGCCCCAGCATTTT. Complete variable domain (other parts from reference TRBV30 and TRBJ1-5): SQTIHQWPATLVQPVGSPLSLECTVEGTSNPNLYWYRQAAGRGLQLLFYSVGIGQISSEVPQNLSASRPQDRQFILSSKKLLLSDSGFYLCAWSVRGPGNQPQHFGDGTRLSIL.

The V and J genes are TRBV7-6 and TRBJ2-7; 7 nucleotides line up with TRBD1. The CDR3 is 15 residues long. Germline-derived CDR1 and CDR2 are SGHVS and FNYEAQ. The J segment lost 4 bases and the V segment lost 1 base, leaving 7 bases of the junction unmatched. CDR3 sequence: CASSLDLGQSYEQYF. In nucleotides, the CDR3 is TGTGCCAGCAGCTTAGACCTGGGACAGTCGTACGAGCAGTACTTC.

The rearrangement uses TRBV12-5 and TRBJ2-3, with TRBD2 matching 7 bases. CDR1 and CDR2 from the germline V gene are LGHNT and FRNRAP. The CDR3 is 14 amino acids. V lost 4 bases, J lost 0 bases, and 1 base stayed unmatched. The CDR3 nucleotides read TGTGCTAGTGGTTGGGGGGGTAGCACAGATACGCAGTATTTT. It yields the protein CASGWGGSTDTQYF.

CDR3 DNA sequence: TGTGCCAGCAGTGGGCAGAGTCTCTCCTATAATTCACCCCTCCACTTT. Protein product: CASSGQSLSYNSPLHF. The chain recombines TRBV2 with TRBJ1-6, with unresolved D. Trimming stripped 4 bases from V and 0 bases from J, with 10 bases between. The CDR3 covers 16 residues. The germline gives CDR1 SNHLY, CDR2 FYNNEI.

The gene calls are TRBV28 and TRBJ2-5, with TRBD1 matching 8 bases. The V segment lost 3 bases and the J segment 1 base; nucleotides outside the gene matches: 7. This CDR3 contains 16 residues. The germline CDR1 and CDR2 sequences are MDHEN and SYDVKM. The DNA for the CDR3 is TGTGCCAGCAGTTTGTCTGGACAGGGCCTCCAAGAGACCCAGTACTTC. As protein: CASSLSGQGLQETQYF.

The chain employs TRBV28 and TRBJ2-7; perhaps D is TRBD1 or TRBD2 (5 bases each). Germline CDR1 reads MDHEN; CDR2 reads SYDVKM. V was shortened by 2 bases and J by 10 bases, with 15 bases between the two germline ends. The CDR3 extends over 13 amino acids. CDR3 protein: CASSLGGPRGQYF. The CDR3 DNA reads as TGTGCCAGCAGTTTAGGGGGTCCCCGGGGTCAGTACTTC.

The chain carries TRBV5-1 and TRBJ2-1, with D unresolved. In germline, CDR1 is SGHRS, CDR2 YFSETQ. V dropped 5 bases and J dropped 8 bases, with 8 bases sitting between them. The length of the CDR3 is 11 residues. The CDR3 nucleotides are TGCGCCAGCAGTTATAAGTATGAGCAGTTCTTC. As protein: CASSYKYEQFF.

The V call is TRBV29-1, the J call TRBJ1-2; tentatively, D is TRBD1 (5 bases). Trimming took off 0 bases at V and 7 bases at J, with 18 bases between the two ends. The CDR3 runs 15 residues. Germline-derived CDR1 and CDR2 are SQVTM and ANQGSEA. The CDR3 DNA sequence: TGCAGCGTTGAAGACCCCTCGTCAGGGTCGAGTGGCTACACCTTC. It codes for CSVEDPSSGSSGYTF.

The J gene is TRBJ2-5, the V gene TRBV7-9; D may be TRBD2 (6 bases). The V end lost 4 bases, the J end lost 3 bases, and 18 bases lay between the germline ends. This CDR3 comprises 16 residues. From germline, CDR1 is SEHNR and CDR2 FQNEAQ (reference sequence). CDR3 coding DNA: TGTGCCAGCAGCTCCGCCGGGGCGGGGAGCAAAGAGACCCAGTACTTC. Its protein is CASSSAGAGSKETQYF.

The rearrangement links TRBV5-5 to TRBJ1-1; no clear D gene. Germline CDR1 and CDR2: SGHKS and YYEKEE (reference sequence). Trimming removed 0 bases from V and 1 base from J, with 4 bases in between. CDR3 length: 13 residues. The CDR3 spells CASSLEPNTEAFF. The CDR3 DNA follows: TGTGCCAGCAGCTTGGAACCGAACACTGAAGCTTTCTTT.

This chain joins TRBV9 and TRBJ2-2; D is possibly TRBD2 (6 bases). CDR1 and CDR2 from the germline V gene are SGDLS and YYNGEE. The CDR3 sequence is 17 residues long. V lost 4 bases and J lost 7, with 23 bases in between. CDR3 region: CASSLSGGGGRSGELFF. The DNA of the CDR3 is TGTGCCAGCAGCCTATCCGGGGGAGGAGGACGGAGCGGGGAGCTGTTTTTT.

This clone was counted only a few times. The chain employs TRBV19 and TRBJ1-6; D ambiguous. V lost 5 bases and J 0 bases, leaving 5 bases between the germline ends. The CDR3 loop spans 14 amino acids. Germline CDR1 reads LNHDA; CDR2 reads SQIVND (reference sequence). CDR3 in DNA: TGTGCCAGTAGTCAAAGCTCCTATAATTCACCCCTCCACTTT. Protein: CASSQSSYNSPLHF.

Remarks on this clone: The junction and the germline gene differ at one end; a read error may be behind it. This chain joins TRBV6-5 and TRBJ2-7; 7 bases match TRBD1. CDR3 size: 14 residues. Germline CDR1 and CDR2: MNHEY and SVGAGI. CDR3 coding DNA: TGTGTCAGCAGTTACCTACAGGGGTCCTACGAGCAGTACTTC. It specifies CVSSYLQGSYEQYF.

V usage is TRBV6-5 and J usage is TRBJ2-7; 11 positions match TRBD2. The V segment lost 0 bases and the J segment 6 bases; nucleotides outside the gene matches: 4. The germline V gene has CDR1 MNHEY and CDR2 SVGAGI. CDR3 size: 15 residues. CDR3 nucleotide sequence: TGTGCCAGCAGTTACTCGACTAGCGGGGCTGGCGAGCAGTACTTC. It codes for CASSYSTSGAGEQYF.

The chain links TRBV19 to TRBJ1-2; D may be TRBD1 (5 bases). With 6 bases removed from V and 2 bases from J, the gap between germline ends came to 10 bases. The germline V gene encodes CDR1 LNHDA and CDR2 SQIVND (reference sequence). This CDR3 is built from 13 residues. The CDR3 DNA sequence: TGTGCCAGTAGCTCTGCAGGGAACTATGGCTACACCTTC. It yields the protein CASSSAGNYGYTF. Looking up the rest from reference TRBV19 and TRBJ1-2 gives the full variable domain: DGGITQSPKYLFRKEGQNVTLSCEQNLNHDAMYWYRQDPGQGLRLIYYSQIVNDFQKGDIAEGYSVSREKKESFPLTVTSAQKNPTAFYLCASSSAGNYGYTFGSGTRLTVV.

The V call is TRBV19, the J call TRBJ1-1; possibly TRBD1 for D (5 bases). The V gene lost 4 bases and the J gene lost 4 bases, with 16 bases spanning the gap. Germline V gives CDR1 LNHDA, CDR2 SQIVND (reference sequence). The CDR3 is 15 amino acids. The CDR3 bases are TGTGCCAGTAGTACCCTGTTAGTAGGGGCCACTGAAGCTTTCTTT. Residues: CASSTLLVGATEAFF. Full variable domain (outside the CDR3, taken from reference TRBV19 and TRBJ1-1): DGGITQSPKYLFRKEGQNVTLSCEQNLNHDAMYWYRQDPGQGLRLIYYSQIVNDFQKGDIAEGYSVSREKKESFPLTVTSAQKNPTAFYLCASSTLLVGATEAFFGQGTRLTVV.

This sequence joins TRBV6-5 and TRBJ2-1; D tentatively reads TRBD1 or TRBD2 (6 bases each). V was pared by 6 bases and J by 6 bases, with 18 bases between. The CDR3 totals 15 residues. CDR1 and CDR2 (germline): MNHEY, SVGAGI. The CDR3 region is CASRNGGKKRNEQFF. In nucleotides, the CDR3 is TGTGCCAGCAGAAACGGGGGCAAAAAACGCAATGAGCAGTTCTTC.

The genes are TRBV5-1 and TRBJ2-3; D is unclear. V lost 4 bases and J 0 bases, leaving 15 bases between the germline ends. CDR3 length equals 16 residues. Looked up from germline, CDR1 is SGHRS and CDR2 is YFSETQ. The CDR3 protein is CASSPEDNLSTDTQYF. The DNA for the CDR3 is TGCGCCAGCAGCCCGGAAGACAATTTAAGCACAGATACGCAGTATTTT.

The chain employs TRBV4-3 and TRBJ2-1; D is undetermined. V was clipped by 1 base and J by 1 base, with 11 bases between them. CDR1 is LGHNA and CDR2 is YSLEER in the germline V gene. CDR3 length: 16 amino acids. The CDR3 sequence: CASSQVVGSSYNEQFF. The CDR3 coding sequence is TGCGCCAGCAGCCAAGTAGTGGGGTCGTCCTACAATGAGCAGTTCTTC.

The rearrangement links TRBV11-2 to TRBJ1-1; the match to TRBD1 covers 12 bases. CDR1 is SGHAT and CDR2 is FQNNGV in the germline V gene. J was trimmed by 0 bases and V by 5 bases; bases with no gene match: 4. This CDR3 comprises 16 residues. The CDR3 nucleotides read TGTGCCAGCAGCCCTGGGACAGGGGGCATGAACACTGAAGCTTTCTTT. It codes for CASSPGTGGMNTEAFF.

V and J are TRBV29-1 and TRBJ2-5, with 8 bases that match TRBD1. V was clipped by 2 bases and J by 5 bases; unmatched bases: 10. Germline V lookup: CDR1 SQVTM, CDR2 ANQGSEA. The CDR3 contains 15 residues. The CDR3, as DNA: TGCAGCGTTGAACTCCGGACAGGGTGGGGGGAGACCCAGTACTTC. Protein sequence: CSVELRTGWGETQYF.